The 30 T cell receptor beta chains reported below all come from one sample, sequenced in a study of blood T cell repertoires in COVID-19. Sequencing was performed with immunoSEQ multiplex PCR; in TCRdb, only in-frame clones are kept and a portion is missing. This table has around 100,000 clones, about 89% appearing once. Sequenced: peripheral blood. These receptors all come from a man aged 50 to 59 with COVID-19, enrolled during active disease.

This chain uses TRBV28 with TRBJ1-6; D possibly corresponds to TRBD1 (5 bases). Germline CDR1 and CDR2: MDHEN and SYDVKM. Trimming took 4 bases from V and 4 from J, leaving 17 bases between them. This CDR3 is built from 17 residues. The CDR3 reads CASSSPTAFAYNSPLHF. The CDR3, as DNA: TGTGCCAGCAGTTCCCCGACAGCATTTGCGTATAATTCACCCCTCCACTTT.

This chain uses TRBV19 with TRBJ2-6, with TRBD1 matching 7 bases. J lost 0 bases, V lost 3 bases, and 17 bases had no gene match. The CDR3 covers 21 residues. Per germline, CDR1 LNHDA and CDR2 SQIVND (reference sequence). CDR3 sequence reads: CASSIRGPGPTQNSGANVLTF. The CDR3 DNA follows: TGTGCCAGTAGTATTAGGGGGCCGGGACCTACGCAAAACTCTGGGGCCAACGTCCTGACTTTC. The full variable domain, with the rest looked up from reference TRBV19 and TRBJ2-6, is DGGITQSPKYLFRKEGQNVTLSCEQNLNHDAMYWYRQDPGQGLRLIYYSQIVNDFQKGDIAEGYSVSREKKESFPLTVTSAQKNPTAFYLCASSIRGPGPTQNSGANVLTFGAGSRLTVL.

This clone appeared once. The J gene is TRBJ1-5, the V gene TRBV6-2 or TRBV6-3; a weak D match, TRBD1 (5 bases). CDR3 length equals 13 residues. The V end lost 6 bases, the J end lost 3 bases, and 9 bases lay between the germline ends. CDR1 and CDR2 (germline): MNHEY, SVGEGT. CDR3 in DNA: TGTGCCAGCAGCCTACAGGTCAATCAGCCCCAGCATTTT. As protein: CASSLQVNQPQHF.

This clone was recorded only once. The V call is TRBV5-1, the J call TRBJ1-1, with 7 bases matching TRBD1. Germline V CDR1 and CDR2: SGHRS, YFSETQ. The trim removed 5 bases at V and 5 bases at J, leaving 9 bases unmatched. The CDR3 loop spans 14 amino acids. CDR3 protein: CASRGEGARTEAFF. The CDR3 DNA follows: TGCGCCAGCAGGGGAGAGGGGGCTAGAACTGAAGCTTTCTTT.

The chain employs TRBV5-5 and TRBJ1-5; D is possibly TRBD1 (6 bases). Germline CDR1 is SGHKS and CDR2 is YYEKEE (reference sequence). With 0 bases removed from V and 1 base from J, the gap between germline ends came to 17 bases. The CDR3 consists of 18 residues. As DNA, the CDR3 is TGTGCCAGCAGCTTGGCGGGAGGGGGAAGGTTGAGCAATCAGCCCCAGCATTTT. It yields the protein CASSLAGGGRLSNQPQHF.

This chain joins TRBV11-2 and TRBJ2-2; maybe TRBD2 (5 bases). Trimming stripped 8 bases from V and 1 base from J, with 8 bases between. CDR1 is SGHAT and CDR2 is FQNNGV in the germline V gene. This CDR3 has 13 amino acids. The DNA for the CDR3 is TGTGCCAGCGCCCGGGAGAACACCGGGGAGCTGTTTTTT. Amino acids: CASARENTGELFF. Filled out from reference TRBV11-2 and TRBJ2-2, the complete variable domain reads EAGVAQSPRYKIIEKRQSVAFWCNPISGHATLYWYQQILGQGPKLLIQFQNNGVVDDSQLPKDRFSAERLKGVDSTLKIQPAKLEDSAVYLCASARENTGELFFGEGSRLTVL.

This chain uses TRBV2 with TRBJ1-1; D may be TRBD1 (5 bases). Germline CDR1 and CDR2: SNHLY and FYNNEI. Trimming took 4 bases from V and 1 from J, leaving 16 bases between them. The CDR3 loop spans 16 amino acids. CDR3: CASSVPQAPRNTEAFF. The CDR3 DNA reads TGTGCCAGCAGTGTCCCACAGGCCCCCAGGAACACTGAAGCTTTCTTT.

The chain is built from TRBV30 and TRBJ1-6; D is perhaps TRBD1 (5 bases). CDR3 size: 15 residues. Germline V gene data show CDR1 as GTSNPN and CDR2 as SVGIG (reference sequence). Trimming pared 3 bases from V and 9 bases from J, leaving 18 bases between. The CDR3 sequence: CAWRASGTAGSPLHF. The CDR3 DNA follows: TGTGCCTGGAGAGCATCCGGGACTGCGGGTTCACCCCTCCACTTT.

This clone occurred once. The CDR3 here is CASSSKAGGLSGANVLTF. CDR3 bases: TGTGCCAGCAGCTCAAAAGCGGGGGGCCTCTCTGGGGCCAACGTCCTGACTTTC. The genes are TRBV7-2 and TRBJ2-6; TRBD2 aligns across 9 bases. There are 18 residues in the CDR3. Germline-derived CDR1 and CDR2 are SGHTA and FQGNSA. Trimming removed 4 bases from V and 0 bases from J; junction bases left unmatched: 7.

This clone was detected once. The rearrangement joins TRBV19 to TRBJ2-2, with D perhaps matching TRBD2 (6 bases). Per the germline V gene, CDR1 is LNHDA and CDR2 is SQIVND (reference sequence). The CDR3 covers 13 residues. V gave up 7 bases and J gave up 7 bases, with 13 bases separating them. The CDR3 DNA reads TGTGCCAGTACCCTGGGGGGTAACGGGGAGCTGTTTTTT. It encodes CASTLGGNGELFF.

This chain's CDR3 is CASSRRLGGSYNEQFF. CDR3 coding DNA: TGTGCCAGCAGCCGTCGTCTTGGCGGGTCCTACAATGAGCAGTTCTTC. The rearrangement links TRBV14 to TRBJ2-1; possibly TRBD2 for D (5 bases). Trimming took 4 bases from V and 1 from J, leaving 14 bases between them. Germline-derived CDR1 and CDR2 are SGHDN and FVKESK. The CDR3 sequence is 16 residues long.

The rearrangement uses TRBV5-4 and TRBJ1-4; 7 nucleotides match TRBD1. CDR1 and CDR2 (germline): SGHNT, YYREEE (reference sequence). V lost 2 bases, J lost 3 bases, and 7 bases stayed unmatched. The CDR3 covers 16 residues. This CDR3 is CASSFTRDRPNEKLFF. The CDR3 DNA reads as TGTGCCAGCAGCTTTACCCGGGACAGACCTAATGAAAAACTGTTTTTT.

The sample holds one count of this clone. The chain uses TRBV6-1 and TRBJ1-5, with D tentatively TRBD1 (5 bases). The germline gives CDR1 MNHNS, CDR2 SASEGT. Trimming cost V 3 bases and J 4 bases, with 13 bases left between them. The CDR3 covers 15 residues. CDR3 amino acids: CASSESGQTNQPQHF. The CDR3 DNA sequence: TGTGCCAGCAGTGAGAGTGGACAAACTAATCAGCCCCAGCATTTT.

V usage is TRBV10-1 and J usage is TRBJ1-1; no clear D gene. Germline loops: CDR1 WNHNN, CDR2 SYGVQD (reference sequence). The CDR3 extends over 13 amino acids. V was shortened by 0 bases and J by 6 bases, with 8 bases between the two germline ends. DNA for the CDR3: TGCGCCAGCAGTGAGTCCGAGGCGGCTGAAGCTTTCTTT. Amino acids: CASSESEAAEAFF.

J is TRBJ2-1 and V is TRBV6-5; TRBD1 aligns across 8 bases. Trimming removed 4 bases from V and 6 bases from J; junction bases left unmatched: 8. Germline CDR1 MNHEY, CDR2 SVGAGI. This CDR3 has 15 amino acids. CDR3 in DNA: TGTGCCAGCAGTTGGGACGTAGGGACAGGCAATGAGCAGTTCTTC. Residues: CASSWDVGTGNEQFF.

The chain links TRBV18 to TRBJ1-5, with no clear D. The CDR3 has 14 amino acids. Germline CDR1 and CDR2: KGHSH and LQKENI. Trimming left V 1 base short and J 6 bases short, with 10 bases between. CDR3 nucleotides: TGTGCCAGCTCACCACGGGCGGGGAGTCAGCCCCAGCATTTT. This translates into CASSPRAGSQPQHF.

The CDR3 sequence: CASSQDSSGGYSSYNEQFF. The CDR3 nucleotides read TGCGCCAGCAGCCAAGATTCTAGCGGGGGGTATAGCTCCTACAATGAGCAGTTCTTC. V and J are TRBV4-3 and TRBJ2-1; 11 nucleotides line up with TRBD2. This CDR3 contains 19 residues. V was clipped by 0 bases and J by 0 bases; unmatched bases: 7. Germline values: CDR1 LGHNA, CDR2 YSLEER.

The genes are TRBV30 and TRBJ1-5; D ambiguous. CDR1 GTSNPN and CDR2 SVGIG come from the germline V gene (reference sequence). V was shortened by 0 bases and J by 1 base, with 7 bases between the two germline ends. This CDR3 spans 14 amino acids. The CDR3 DNA follows: TGTGCCTGGAGTGTAGGAGGGAGCAATCAGCCCCAGCATTTT. Translation: CAWSVGGSNQPQHF.

The chain couples TRBV7-6 to TRBJ2-2; D might be TRBD1 (6 bases). Per the germline V gene, CDR1 is SGHVS and CDR2 is FNYEAQ. V gave up 3 bases and J gave up 6 bases, with 14 bases separating them. The CDR3 sequence is 15 residues long. The CDR3 DNA reads as TGTGCCAGCAGCTTCCGGGACACGAGGCCCGGGGAGCTGTTTTTT. It yields the protein CASSFRDTRPGELFF. The whole variable domain, filled in from reference TRBV7-6 and TRBJ2-2, reads GAGVSQSPRYKVTKRGQDVALRCDPISGHVSLYWYRQALGQGPEFLTYFNYEAQQDKSGLPNDRFSAERPEGSISTLTIQRTEQRDSAMYRCASSFRDTRPGELFFGEGSRLTVL.

The V gene is TRBV6-1, the J gene TRBJ1-4; 10 nucleotides align to TRBD1. Germline CDR1 and CDR2: MNHNS and SASEGT. This CDR3 has 18 residues. After removal of 7 bases from V and 0 bases from J, the junction contained 11 bases not matched to a gene. CDR3 loop: CASTDRGQDLATNEKLFF. The CDR3 bases are TGTGCCAGCACTGACAGGGGGCAAGACCTAGCAACTAATGAAAAACTGTTTTTT.

This clone appeared a single time. The V and J genes are TRBV30 and TRBJ1-5; 8 nucleotides agree with TRBD1. Germline CDR1 is GTSNPN and CDR2 is SVGIG (reference sequence). Losses at the gene ends were 4 bases for V and 7 bases for J; bases not matched to a gene: 6. The CDR3 contains 13 residues. CDR3 in amino acids: CAWTQGAGQPQHF. The CDR3 region has the DNA TGTGCCTGGACTCAGGGGGCAGGACAGCCCCAGCATTTT.

The J gene is TRBJ2-1, the V gene TRBV5-1; D is ambiguous. CDR3 length: 14 amino acids. V was pared by 7 bases and J by 4 bases, with 15 bases between. The germline V gene encodes CDR1 SGHRS and CDR2 YFSETQ. The CDR3 coding sequence is TGCGCCAGCCGTCCGCGGCGAGATTACAATGAGCAGTTCTTC. Residues: CASRPRRDYNEQFF.

The chain couples TRBV7-2 to TRBJ2-7; D call uncertain. CDR1 and CDR2 from the germline V gene are SGHTA and FQGNSA. V shed 5 bases and J shed 0 bases, with 14 bases lying between them. This CDR3 region has 15 residues. CDR3 loop: CASSSQQLSSYEQYF. In DNA, the CDR3 is TGTGCCAGCAGCAGTCAACAGCTGAGCTCCTACGAGCAGTACTTC.

The chain combines TRBV7-8 with TRBJ1-2; no clear D gene. V was trimmed by 4 bases and J by 8 bases, leaving 23 bases between them. This CDR3 has 16 amino acids. Germline values: CDR1 SGHVS, CDR2 FQNEAQ. The CDR3 loop is CASSSQRVPPARGYTF. In DNA, the CDR3 is TGTGCCAGCAGCTCCCAACGGGTCCCCCCGGCAAGAGGCTACACCTTC.

This chain connects TRBV2 to TRBJ2-5; TRBD1 matches 7 bases. V lost 6 bases to trimming and J lost 1 base; unmatched junction nucleotides: 5. CDR1 and CDR2 from the germline V gene are SNHLY and FYNNEI. The CDR3 runs 14 residues. Written as DNA, the CDR3 is TGTGCCAGCAGCGTGGACAGGTTCCAAGAGACCCAGTACTTC. The encoded protein is CASSVDRFQETQYF.

The gene calls are TRBV7-9 and TRBJ1-3; D remains unclear. Trimming shortened V by 0 bases and J by 4 bases, and 4 bases separated the two germline ends. The CDR3 totals 13 residues. The germline V gene encodes CDR1 SEHNR and CDR2 FQNEAQ (reference sequence). The CDR3: CASSLASGNTIYF. In nucleotides, the CDR3 is TGTGCCAGCAGCTTAGCCTCCGGAAACACCATATATTTT.

The genes are TRBV14 and TRBJ2-1; D is uncertain. The germline CDR1 and CDR2 sequences are SGHDN and FVKESK. Between the trimmed V and J ends, which lost 2 bases and 10 bases, there was a span of 18 bases. CDR3 length: 15 residues. The CDR3 region is CASSQLLSEVAEQFF. The CDR3 nucleotides are TGTGCCAGCAGCCAACTTTTAAGTGAGGTGGCCGAGCAGTTCTTC.

The V and J genes are TRBV4-2 and TRBJ2-1; 7 bases align to TRBD1. The junction had 16 bases not matched to a gene; V was cut back by 5 bases and J by 3 bases. CDR3 length equals 18 residues. Germline V gene lookup returns CDR1 LGHNA and CDR2 YNFKEQ. Written as DNA, the CDR3 is TGTGCCAGCAGCGCCCAGTCCGCCCGGACAGGTTTCTACAATGAGCAGTTCTTC. Its protein product is CASSAQSARTGFYNEQFF.

The V and J genes are TRBV12-3 or TRBV12-4 and TRBJ2-1, with D possibly being TRBD1 (5 bases). Trimming removed 8 bases from V and 6 bases from J, with 8 bases in between. The CDR3 spans 11 residues. CDR3 in amino acids: CASRQGNEQFF. As DNA, the CDR3 is TGTGCCAGCCGCCAGGGCAATGAGCAGTTCTTC.

J is TRBJ1-1 and V is TRBV11-3; D is possibly TRBD1 (5 bases). Germline V gene data show CDR1 as SGHNT and CDR2 as YENEEA. Trimming removed 5 bases from V and 2 bases from J, with 9 bases in between. This CDR3 region has 13 residues. The CDR3 coding sequence is TGTGCCAGCAGCCTCGGGGGAAACACTGAAGCTTTCTTT. As protein: CASSLGGNTEAFF.